Each of the 27 T cell receptor beta chains below was sequenced from the same sample in a study of blood T cell repertoires in COVID-19. The assay was immunoSEQ multiplex PCR, and TCRdb's table has in-frame clones only and misses some. The data contain 150,000 to 200,000 clones, roughly 83% of them seen just once; the ten biggest clones take up roughly 2.9%. The sample comprised peripheral blood. The origin of the receptors is a woman aged 55-75 years with acute or convalescent COVID-19.

This sequence joins TRBV5-6 and TRBJ2-7; D unresolved. Germline V gene lookup returns CDR1 SGHDT and CDR2 YYEEEE. The CDR3 has 12 amino acids. V shed 0 bases and J shed 6 bases, with 7 bases lying between them. This CDR3 is CASSLAWAEQYF. CDR3 coding DNA: TGTGCCAGCAGCTTGGCATGGGCCGAGCAGTACTTC.

The chain couples TRBV4-3 to TRBJ1-4; tentative D call: TRBD1 (6 bases). V was cut by 10 bases and J by 6 bases, with 18 bases left in between. The germline CDR1 and CDR2 sequences are LGHNA and YSLEER. This CDR3 contains 14 residues. CDR3 sequence: CATSRGREYEKLFF. The CDR3 DNA reads TGCGCCACCTCCAGGGGCAGGGAATATGAAAAACTGTTTTTT.

A single count supports this clone. The J gene is TRBJ1-2, the V gene TRBV2, with D tentatively TRBD1 (6 bases). The CDR3 contains 14 residues. The germline V gene has CDR1 SNHLY and CDR2 FYNNEI. V lost 3 bases to trimming and J lost 3 bases, with 11 bases between them. CDR3 sequence (DNA): TGTGCCAGCAGTGAGAGGACAGCCTACTATGGCTACACCTTC. Translating gives CASSERTAYYGYTF.

The gene calls are TRBV6-2 or TRBV6-3 and TRBJ1-2; the match to TRBD1 covers 8 bases. V was pared by 6 bases and J by 6 bases, with 15 bases of the junction left unmatched. In germline, CDR1 is MNHEY, CDR2 SVGEGT. The CDR3 sequence is 16 residues long. The CDR3 is CASSLGQGRTKDGYTF. CDR3 coding DNA: TGTGCCAGCAGCCTTGGACAGGGTAGAACAAAGGATGGCTACACCTTC.

The rearrangement uses TRBV28 and TRBJ2-3, with TRBD2 matching over 14 bases. Germline V gene sequence: CDR1 MDHEN, CDR2 SYDVKM. The CDR3 spans 18 residues. After removal of 6 bases from V and 4 bases from J, the junction contained 12 bases not matched to a gene. The DNA for the CDR3 is TGTGCCAGCAGCTTAAATCCAGGGACTAGCGGGGGAGCAGATACGCAGTATTTT. It yields the protein CASSLNPGTSGGADTQYF.

This CDR3 reads CASSEEMGAQPQHF. The CDR3 coding sequence is TGTGCCAGCAGTGAAGAAATGGGGGCTCAGCCCCAGCATTTT. The chain employs TRBV2 and TRBJ1-5; D perhaps matches TRBD1 (6 bases). There are 14 residues in the CDR3. Per the germline V gene, CDR1 is SNHLY and CDR2 is FYNNEI. V was clipped by 1 base and J by 6 bases, with 10 bases between them.

V gene TRBV30 combines with J gene TRBJ1-6; D not resolved. Looked up from germline, CDR1 is GTSNPN and CDR2 is SVGIG (reference sequence). This CDR3 is 15 amino acids long. V was pared by 1 base and J by 8 bases, with 15 bases between. CDR3 sequence (DNA): TGTGCCTGGAGTGGTACGGGTCGCGGGGATTCACCCCTCCACTTT. This sequence encodes CAWSGTGRGDSPLHF.

Only one count was recorded for this clone. The chain employs TRBV28 and TRBJ2-3, with TRBD2 identical over 8 bases. Germline V lookup: CDR1 MDHEN, CDR2 SYDVKM. The J segment lost 0 bases and the V segment lost 6 bases, leaving 5 bases of the junction unmatched. CDR3 length equals 15 residues. The chain's CDR3 is CASSPAGASTDTQYF. The DNA of the CDR3 is TGTGCCAGCAGCCCAGCGGGGGCCAGCACAGATACGCAGTATTTT.

The rearrangement links TRBV28 to TRBJ1-2; D is unclear. CDR1 is MDHEN and CDR2 is SYDVKM in the germline V gene. V was shortened by 7 bases and J by 8 bases, with 20 bases between the two germline ends. The CDR3 contains 14 residues. The CDR3 coding sequence is TGTGCCAGCACCCTAGGAGGGATTGTAGGAGGCTACACCTTC. It codes for CASTLGGIVGGYTF.

This rearrangement joins TRBV7-2 to TRBJ2-2, with 9 positions matching TRBD1. Trimming cost V 3 bases and J 3 bases; bases outside gene matches: 2. The length of the CDR3 is 15 residues. Germline V gene data show CDR1 as SGHTA and CDR2 as FQGNSA. The CDR3 sequence: CASSFRTGDTGELFF. Here the CDR3 DNA reads TGTGCCAGCAGCTTCCGGACAGGGGACACCGGGGAGCTGTTTTTT.

The genes are TRBV9 and TRBJ2-3, with TRBD2 matching 12 bases. J gave up 4 bases and V 4 bases, and 13 bases lay outside the gene matches. The CDR3 totals 18 residues. Germline CDR1 SGDLS, CDR2 YYNGEE. The CDR3 nucleotides read TGTGCCAGCAGCAGATCTAGCGGGGGGGCCGTACTGGCAGATACGCAGTATTTT. Translating gives CASSRSSGGAVLADTQYF.

V and J are TRBV7-9 and TRBJ1-5; TRBD1 agrees at 8 bases. V dropped 0 bases and J dropped 5; count of bases not matched to a gene: 12. CDR1 is SEHNR, CDR2 FQNEAQ, per germline (reference sequence). CDR3 length equals 18 residues. CDR3 bases: TGTGCCAGCAGCTTAGCGGGGACAGGTACCCGACGGGATCAGCCCCAGCATTTT. Its translation: CASSLAGTGTRRDQPQHF.

The CDR3 sequence is CASSPNRLAGGSSYEQYF. The CDR3 DNA reads TGTGCCAGCTCACCAAACAGACTAGCGGGGGGAAGCTCCTACGAGCAGTACTTC. The V gene is TRBV18, the J gene TRBJ2-7, with 13 positions matching TRBD2. Trimming removed 2 bases from V and 0 bases from J; junction bases left unmatched: 7. The germline V gene encodes CDR1 KGHSH and CDR2 LQKENI. The CDR3 spans 18 residues.

This chain joins TRBV24-1 and TRBJ2-2; D is possibly TRBD1 (6 bases). The CDR3 covers 14 residues. In germline, CDR1 is KGHDR, CDR2 SFDVKD. V was cut by 7 bases and J by 1 base, with 9 bases left in between. For the CDR3, the DNA is TGTGCCACCAGACCGGACAGGAACACCGGGGAGCTGTTTTTT. Translation: CATRPDRNTGELFF.

In the case of this clone: Other DNA sequences in this specimen translate into the identical CDR3. The J gene is TRBJ1-3, the V gene TRBV19; 8 bases map to TRBD1. The CDR3 runs 14 residues. Germline values: CDR1 LNHDA, CDR2 SQIVND (reference sequence). Trimming took 4 bases from V and 4 from J; bases not matched to a gene: 3. The CDR3, as DNA: TGTGCCAGTAGTACAGGGGGCACAGGAAACACCATATATTTT. Translating it yields CASSTGGTGNTIYF.

The chain employs TRBV5-1 and TRBJ1-5, with a tentative D call TRBD1 (5 bases). Germline loops: CDR1 SGHRS, CDR2 YFSETQ. The CDR3 is made up of 14 amino acids. V dropped 0 bases and J dropped 9 bases, with 13 bases sitting between them. The CDR3 region has the DNA TGCGCCAGCAGCTTGGACAGGCCAGATGGGCCCCAGCATTTT. It translates to CASSLDRPDGPQHF.

Many counts were recorded for this clone. The chain carries TRBV4-1 and TRBJ2-7, with TRBD2 identical over 7 bases. Per germline, CDR1 MGHRA and CDR2 YSYEKL. The ends lost 4 bases at V and 1 base at J; junction bases unmatched: 7. The CDR3 loop spans 15 amino acids. The CDR3 DNA reads as TGCGCCAGCAGCCCACAAAGCGGGGAGTCCTACGAGCAGTACTTC. It specifies CASSPQSGESYEQYF.

A note on this clone: Other DNA sequences of this sample code for an identical CDR3. V gene TRBV5-4 combines with J gene TRBJ2-5; D is ambiguous. CDR3 length equals 12 residues. In germline, CDR1 is SGHNT, CDR2 YYREEE (reference sequence). The ends were cut back, 4 bases at V and 4 bases at J, with 8 bases in the middle. As DNA, the CDR3 is TGTGCCAGCAGCCTAGGTTTAGAGACCCAGTACTTC. Residues: CASSLGLETQYF.

The chain is built from TRBV5-1 and TRBJ1-2, with 10 bases identical to TRBD1. The V segment lost 2 bases and the J segment 8 bases; nucleotides outside the gene matches: 3. Germline V gene data show CDR1 as SGHRS and CDR2 as YFSETQ. This CDR3 has 13 residues. The CDR3 DNA reads TGCGCCAGCAGCTTCGACAGGGGGCGCGGCTACACCTTC. It translates to CASSFDRGRGYTF. The full variable domain, rest sourced from reference TRBV5-1 and TRBJ1-2, is KAGVTQTPRYLIKTRGQQVTLSCSPISGHRSVSWYQQTPGQGLQFLFEYFSETQRNKGNFPGRFSGRQFSNSRSEMNVSTLELGDSALYLCASSFDRGRGYTFGSGTRLTVV.

The chain employs TRBV7-2 and TRBJ1-3; 9 positions agree with TRBD1. With 1 base clipped from V and 4 bases from J, the junction kept 8 bases outside the gene matches. CDR3 size: 17 residues. CDR1 and CDR2 from the germline V gene are SGHTA and FQGNSA. The CDR3 bases are TGTGCCAGCAGCTTAGGGTCCACAGGGGGCTCAGGAAACACCATATATTTT. This encodes CASSLGSTGGSGNTIYF. The variable domain in full, with the rest retrieved from reference TRBV7-2 and TRBJ1-3, is GAGVSQSPSNKVTEKGKDVELRCDPISGHTALYWYRQSLGQGLEFLIYFQGNSAPDKSGLPSDRFSAERTGGSVSTLTIQRTQQEDSAVYLCASSLGSTGGSGNTIYFGEGSWLTVV.

In the case of this clone: This sample also contains other DNA sequences that code for the same CDR3. The V and J genes are TRBV10-2 and TRBJ2-7; TRBD1 is a possible D gene (6 bases). CDR1 and CDR2 from the germline V gene are WSHSY and SAAADI. The V end lost 3 bases, the J end lost 6 bases, and 6 bases lay between the germline ends. The CDR3 length is 11 residues. CDR3 sequence reads: CASSEGGEQYF. The CDR3 nucleotides read TGCGCCAGCAGTGAAGGGGGCGAGCAGTACTTC.

The J gene is TRBJ1-4, the V gene TRBV20-1; weak D call: TRBD1 (6 bases). There are 13 residues in the CDR3. Deletions cut 3 bases from V and 8 bases from J, with 13 bases between. CDR1 and CDR2 from the germline V gene are DFQATT and SNEGSKA (reference sequence). The CDR3 here is CSASGGGAEKLFF. As DNA, the CDR3 is TGCAGTGCTAGTGGGGGGGGCGCGGAAAAACTGTTTTTT.

CDR3 sequence: CASSLVPGKYEQYF. The CDR3 region has the DNA TGCGCCAGCAGCTTGGTTCCAGGCAAATACGAGCAGTACTTC. The chain links TRBV5-1 to TRBJ2-7; no clear D. Germline V CDR1 and CDR2: SGHRS, YFSETQ. There are 14 residues in the CDR3. Trimming took 0 bases from V and 4 from J, leaving 11 bases between them.

A single count supports this clone. The CDR3 DNA sequence: TGTGCCAGTAGCCAGGGGCGTCAGCCCCAGCATTTT. It translates to CASSQGRQPQHF. The rearrangement uses TRBV19 and TRBJ1-5, with D possibly TRBD1 on 6 matching bases. V was pared by 6 bases and J by 6 bases, with 9 bases between. The CDR3 runs to 12 residues. Germline V gene sequence: CDR1 LNHDA, CDR2 SQIVND (reference sequence).

The genes are TRBV3-1 (or the pseudogene TRBV3-2) and TRBJ2-7, with 7 bases identical to TRBD1. CDR3 length: 16 amino acids. From germline, CDR1 is LGHDT and CDR2 YNNKEL (reference sequence). The trim removed 1 base at V and 1 base at J, leaving 7 bases unmatched. The DNA of the CDR3 is TGTGCCAGCAGCCAAGTTACCCGGGACAGTTCCTACGAGCAGTACTTC. This sequence encodes CASSQVTRDSSYEQYF.

The chain has TRBV7-6 and TRBJ2-5; 11 positions agree with TRBD1. The trim removed 5 bases at V and 7 bases at J, leaving 12 bases unmatched. The CDR3 has 16 residues. From germline, CDR1 is SGHVS and CDR2 FNYEAQ. CDR3 loop: CASSPLGGQGVGTQYF. CDR3 in DNA: TGTGCCAGCAGCCCGCTGGGGGGACAGGGGGTGGGGACCCAGTACTTC. Filled out from reference TRBV7-6 and TRBJ2-5, the complete variable domain reads GAGVSQSPRYKVTKRGQDVALRCDPISGHVSLYWYRQALGQGPEFLTYFNYEAQQDKSGLPNDRFSAERPEGSISTLTIQRTEQRDSAMYRCASSPLGGQGVGTQYFGPGTRLLVL.

This chain uses TRBV18 with TRBJ1-4; TRBD1 matches at 8 bases. CDR3 length: 16 residues. Germline V gene sequence: CDR1 KGHSH, CDR2 LQKENI. Unmatched junction bases numbered 13, after V lost 5 bases and J lost 8 bases. The CDR3 is CASSKDPGQASEKLFF. CDR3 nucleotide sequence: TGTGCCAGCTCAAAAGACCCGGGACAGGCAAGCGAAAAACTGTTTTTT.